This T cell receptor (beta chain) was sequenced during a study of blood T cell repertoires in COVID-19. Germline values: CDR1 SGDLS, CDR2 YYNGEE. Losses at the gene ends were 0 bases for V and 7 bases for J; bases not matched to a gene: 4. The CDR3 has 15 amino acids. Only in-frame clones appear in the TCRdb table, and some are missing; sequencing was by immunoSEQ multiplex PCR. Altogether some 58,000 clones are present, 80% to 95% being singletons, with the ten largest covering under 5.5%. The rearrangement uses TRBV9 and TRBJ2-2; TRBD1 matches at 9 bases. The receptor comes from a man aged 50 or older with active COVID-19. Sequenced: peripheral blood. The CDR3: CASSVDRGQGGELFF. The DNA for the CDR3 is TGTGCCAGCAGCGTAGATCGGGGACAGGGCGGGGAGCTGTTTTTT.